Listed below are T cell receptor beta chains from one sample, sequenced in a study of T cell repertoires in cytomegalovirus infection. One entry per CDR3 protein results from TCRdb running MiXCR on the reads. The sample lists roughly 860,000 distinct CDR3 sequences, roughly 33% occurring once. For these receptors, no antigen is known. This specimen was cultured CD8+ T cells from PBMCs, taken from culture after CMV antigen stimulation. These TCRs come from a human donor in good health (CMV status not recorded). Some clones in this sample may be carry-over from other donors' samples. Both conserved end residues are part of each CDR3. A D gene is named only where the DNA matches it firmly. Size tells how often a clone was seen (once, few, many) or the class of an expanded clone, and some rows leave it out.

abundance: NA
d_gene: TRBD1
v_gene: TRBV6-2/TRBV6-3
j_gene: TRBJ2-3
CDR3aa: CASSYQDRPYTDTQYF
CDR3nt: TGTGCCAGCAGTTACCAGGACAGGCCTTACACAGATACGCAGTATTTT

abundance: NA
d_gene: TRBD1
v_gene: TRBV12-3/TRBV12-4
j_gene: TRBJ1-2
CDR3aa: CASTGQGARYGYTF
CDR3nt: TGTGCCAGCACCGGACAGGGGGCAAGATATGGCTACACCTTC

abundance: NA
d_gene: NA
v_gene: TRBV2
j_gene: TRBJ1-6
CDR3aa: CARGSDSYNSPLHF
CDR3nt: TGTGCCAGGGGCTCAGACAGCTATAATTCACCCCTCCACTTT

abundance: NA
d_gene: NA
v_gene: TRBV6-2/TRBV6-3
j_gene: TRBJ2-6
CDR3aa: CAITSGALSGANVLTF
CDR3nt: TGTGCCATTACCTCGGGGGCGTTGTCCGGGGCCAACGTCCTGACTTTC

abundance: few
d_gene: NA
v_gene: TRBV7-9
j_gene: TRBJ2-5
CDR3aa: CASSLFRSGVQETQYF
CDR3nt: TGTGCCAGCAGCTTATTTCGCTCCGGGGTCCAAGAGACCCAGTACTTC

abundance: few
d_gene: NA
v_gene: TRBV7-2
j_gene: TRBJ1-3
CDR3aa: CASTAVRAGAGNTIYF
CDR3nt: TGTGCCAGCACCGCGGTCAGGGCAGGGGCTGGAAACACCATATATTTT

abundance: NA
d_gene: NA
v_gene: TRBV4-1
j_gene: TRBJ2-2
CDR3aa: CASSQAWGNTGELFF
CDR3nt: TGCGCCAGCAGCCAAGCATGGGGGAACACCGGGGAGCTGTTTTTT

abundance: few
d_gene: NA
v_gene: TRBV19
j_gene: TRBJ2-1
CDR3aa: CASRPSPGDLNEQFF
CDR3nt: TGTGCCAGTAGGCCCTCCCCCGGGGACTTAAATGAGCAGTTCTTC

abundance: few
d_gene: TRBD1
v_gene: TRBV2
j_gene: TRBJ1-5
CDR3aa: CASSHPGTVTNQPQHF
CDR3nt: TGTGCCAGCAGTCACCCCGGGACAGTAACAAATCAGCCCCAGCATTTT

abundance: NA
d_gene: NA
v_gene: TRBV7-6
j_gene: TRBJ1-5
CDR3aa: CASSLEAVSPQHF
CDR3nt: TGTGCCAGCAGCTTAGAAGCTGTTTCGCCCCAGCATTTT

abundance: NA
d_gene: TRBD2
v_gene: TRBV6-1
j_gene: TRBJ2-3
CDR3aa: CASSEVRSPGTSGPWDTQYF
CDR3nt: TGTGCCAGCAGTGAAGTAAGGAGCCCAGGGACTAGCGGGCCCTGGGATACGCAGTATTTT

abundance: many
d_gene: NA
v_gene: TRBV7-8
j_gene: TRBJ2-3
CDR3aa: CASRAASSTDTQYF
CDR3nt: TGTGCCAGCAGGGCGGCCTCTAGCACAGATACGCAGTATTTT

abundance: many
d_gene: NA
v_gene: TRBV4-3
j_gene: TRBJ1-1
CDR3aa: CASSQLGGRNTEAFF
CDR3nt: TGCGCCAGCAGCCAACTAGGCGGGAGGAACACTGAAGCTTTCTTT

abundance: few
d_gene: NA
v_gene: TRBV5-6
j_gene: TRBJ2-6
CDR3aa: CASSRPTGLSGANVLTF
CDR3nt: TGTGCCAGCAGCCGCCCGACAGGTCTCTCTGGGGCCAACGTCCTGACTTTC

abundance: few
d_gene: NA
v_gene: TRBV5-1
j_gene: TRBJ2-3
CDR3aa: CASSVTGGADTQYF
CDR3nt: TGCGCCAGCAGCGTCACCGGGGGCGCAGATACGCAGTATTTT

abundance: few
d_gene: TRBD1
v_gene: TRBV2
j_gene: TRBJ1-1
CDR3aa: CASRSQGWETEAFF
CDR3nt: TGTGCCAGCAGATCACAGGGGTGGGAGACTGAAGCTTTCTTT

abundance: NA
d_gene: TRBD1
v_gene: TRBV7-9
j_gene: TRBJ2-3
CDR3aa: CASSLGDRAPDTQYF
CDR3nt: TGTGCCAGCAGCTTGGGGGACAGGGCACCAGATACGCAGTATTTT

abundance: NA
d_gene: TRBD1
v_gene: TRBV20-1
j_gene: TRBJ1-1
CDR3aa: CSARGTGGNTEAFF
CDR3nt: TGCAGTGCTAGGGGGACAGGCGGGAACACTGAAGCTTTCTTT